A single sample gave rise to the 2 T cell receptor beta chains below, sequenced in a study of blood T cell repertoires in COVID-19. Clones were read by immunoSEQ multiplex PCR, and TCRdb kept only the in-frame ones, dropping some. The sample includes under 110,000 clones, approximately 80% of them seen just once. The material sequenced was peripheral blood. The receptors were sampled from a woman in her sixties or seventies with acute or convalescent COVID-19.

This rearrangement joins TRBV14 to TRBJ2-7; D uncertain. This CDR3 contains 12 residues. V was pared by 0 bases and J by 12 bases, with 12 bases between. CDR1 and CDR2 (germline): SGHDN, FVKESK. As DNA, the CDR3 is TGTGCCAGCAGCCAAGATGTAAGGAGTCGGTACTTC. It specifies CASSQDVRSRYF. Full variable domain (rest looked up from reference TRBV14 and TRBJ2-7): EAGVTQFPSHSVIEKGQTVTLRCDPISGHDNLYWYRRVMGKEIKFLLHFVKESKQDESGMPNNRFLAERTGGTYSTLKVQPAELEDSGVYFCASSQDVRSRYFGPGTRLTVT.

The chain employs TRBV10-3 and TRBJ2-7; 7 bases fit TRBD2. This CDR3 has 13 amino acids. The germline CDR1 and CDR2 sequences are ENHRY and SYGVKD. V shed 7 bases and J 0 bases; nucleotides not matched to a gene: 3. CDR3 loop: CAITASGSYEQYF. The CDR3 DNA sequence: TGTGCCATCACGGCTAGCGGCTCCTACGAGCAGTACTTC.